This entry lists 24 T cell receptor beta chains sequenced from one sample in a study of blood T cells in healthy people across ages. Using a J-beta primer mix together with a sample-barcoded 5' primer, a second PCR was run for about 6 to 12 cycles. TCRdb itself ran the 5' RACE reads through MiXCR, one entry per CDR3 protein. This sample has over a million distinct CDR3 sequences, with roughly 24% found just once. These data also formed part of another study, on T cells of mothers and their children.

The sequenced sample was blood. These receptor sequences come from a girl aged 2 to 9 in good health.

The chain uses TRBV7-4 and TRBJ2-3; possible D gene TRBD2, 5 bases. Between the trimmed V and J ends, which lost 5 bases and 2 bases, there was a span of 17 bases. Germline V CDR1 and CDR2: SGHVT, SQSDAQ. The CDR3 spans 16 residues. The CDR3 here is CASSGQRTQDTDTQYF. In DNA, the CDR3 is TGTGCCAGCAGCGGCCAGCGGACCCAGGACACAGATACGCAGTATTTT.

The sample holds a few counts of this clonotype. This chain uses TRBV12-3 or TRBV12-4 with TRBJ1-1; D unclear. CDR3 length equals 11 residues. With 6 bases removed from V and 6 bases from J, the gap between germline ends came to 8 bases. DNA for the CDR3: TGTGCCAGCAGCTTCTGGTCTGAAGCTTTCTTT. Protein product: CASSFWSEAFF.

This clonotype was detected a few times. The V and J genes are TRBV2 and TRBJ2-4; the D is unclear. The CDR3 loop spans 12 amino acids. The germline V gene has CDR1 SNHLY and CDR2 FYNNEI. Trimming took 3 bases from V and 7 from J, leaving 7 bases between them. The CDR3 sequence is CASSDSPNIQYF. CDR3 nucleotide sequence: TGTGCCAGCAGTGACTCCCCTAACATTCAGTACTTC. The whole variable domain, filled in from reference TRBV2 and TRBJ2-4, reads EPEVTQTPSHQVTQMGQEVILRCVPISNHLYFYWYRQILGQKVEFLVSFYNNEISEKSEIFDDQFSVERPDGSNFTLKIRSTKLEDSAMYFCASSDSPNIQYFGAGTRLSVL.

V usage is TRBV7-8 and J usage is TRBJ1-1; D is undetermined. V was pared by 5 bases and J by 1 base, with 11 bases between. Per germline, CDR1 SGHVS and CDR2 FQNEAQ. The CDR3 extends over 14 amino acids. The CDR3 nucleotides read TGTGCCAGCAGCCCCGAGACACCGAACACTGAAGCTTTCTTT. Its protein is CASSPETPNTEAFF.

The chain links TRBV24-1 to TRBJ2-5; D is perhaps TRBD1 (5 bases). CDR1 is KGHDR, CDR2 SFDVKD, per germline. V was shortened by 3 bases and J by 1 base, with 14 bases between the two germline ends. The CDR3 totals 16 residues. For the CDR3, the DNA is TGTGCCACCAGTGATCCCCTCGAGGACACCCAAGAGACCCAGTACTTC. It specifies CATSDPLEDTQETQYF.

The chain links TRBV9 to TRBJ2-1, with a weak D call TRBD1 (6 bases). The CDR3 runs to 15 residues. V dropped 0 bases and J dropped 3 bases, with 10 bases sitting between them. Germline V gene data show CDR1 as SGDLS and CDR2 as YYNGEE. The CDR3 DNA sequence: TGTGCCAGCAGCGTAGGGGGGCTCCACTACAATGAGCAGTTCTTC. It is translated as CASSVGGLHYNEQFF.

This clonotype showed up just a few times. The CDR3 protein is CASINNQGPYYEQYF. CDR3 bases: TGTGCCAGCATCAACAACCAGGGACCGTACTACGAGCAGTACTTC. The chain combines TRBV3-1 with TRBJ2-1, with D perhaps being TRBD1 or TRBD2 (5 bases each). The J call may be in error: the DNA end matches TRBJ2-7 better. Germline loops: CDR1 LGHDT, CDR2 YNNKEL (reference sequence). The CDR3 has 15 residues.

The rearrangement joins TRBV29-1 to TRBJ2-1; 7 nucleotides line up with TRBD2. V lost 6 bases and J lost 0; bases outside the gene matches: 8. CDR1 is SQVTM, CDR2 ANQGSEA, per germline. CDR3 length: 15 residues. The CDR3 spells CSVLLAVYSYNEQFF. The DNA of the CDR3 is TGCAGCGTCCTGCTAGCGGTTTACTCCTACAATGAGCAGTTCTTC.

V usage is TRBV6-2 or TRBV6-3 and J usage is TRBJ2-7; D may correspond to TRBD1 or TRBD2 (5 bases each). CDR3 length: 13 residues. Trimming stripped 8 bases from V and 3 bases from J, with 14 bases between. Germline-derived CDR1 and CDR2 are MNHEY and SVGEGT. For the CDR3, the DNA is TGTGCCAGCGGTAGACAGAGCGGCTACGAGCAGTACTTC. Amino acids: CASGRQSGYEQYF.

The chain carries TRBV6-5 and TRBJ2-3; possibly TRBD2 for D (6 bases). The CDR3 has 13 amino acids. Germline V gene data show CDR1 as MNHEY and CDR2 as SVGAGI. Trimming removed 8 bases from V and 6 bases from J, with 15 bases in between. The CDR3, as DNA: TGTGCCAGCCGAAGGGGCCGGGAGGATACGCAGTATTTT. This codes for CASRRGREDTQYF.

This clonotype was counted between two and nine times. This chain links TRBV2 with TRBJ2-1; TRBD2 aligns across 9 bases. Germline V gene data show CDR1 as SNHLY and CDR2 as FYNNEI. The CDR3 covers 14 residues. J was trimmed by 6 bases and V by 6 bases; bases with no gene match: 6. CDR3: CASRLAGEANEQFF. The CDR3 DNA sequence: TGTGCCAGCAGGTTAGCGGGGGAAGCCAATGAGCAGTTCTTC.

In its sample, this clonotype was seen a few times. The chain employs TRBV6-5 and TRBJ2-7; unclear D gene. The germline gives CDR1 MNHEY, CDR2 SVGAGI. Trimming left V 0 bases short and J 4 bases short, with 10 bases between. The CDR3 runs to 14 residues. CDR3 protein: CASSYSPTYYEQYF. The CDR3 coding sequence is TGTGCCAGCAGTTACTCCCCGACCTATTACGAGCAGTACTTC.

This clonotype was detected only a few times. The chain couples TRBV7-2 to TRBJ1-1, with D tentatively TRBD1 (6 bases). The germline V gene encodes CDR1 SGHTA and CDR2 FQGNSA. This CDR3 is built from 14 residues. V was trimmed by 4 bases and J by 1 base, leaving 10 bases between them. The CDR3 sequence: CASSSTDRNTEAFF. In nucleotides, the CDR3 is TGTGCCAGCAGCTCTACGGACAGGAACACTGAAGCTTTCTTT.

The J gene is TRBJ2-5, the V gene TRBV7-8; TRBD1 might be the D (5 bases). Between the trimmed V and J ends, which lost 5 bases and 4 bases, there was a span of 11 bases. Germline assignment: CDR1 SGHVS and CDR2 FQNEAQ. CDR3 length: 13 amino acids. The DNA of the CDR3 is TGTGCCAGCAGCCCTTGGCAGGGAGAGACCCAGTACTTC. Residues: CASSPWQGETQYF.

V is TRBV4-1 and J is TRBJ2-7; tentatively, D is TRBD1 (6 bases). CDR1 is MGHRA and CDR2 is YSYEKL in the germline V gene. V was cut by 3 bases and J by 4 bases, with 13 bases left in between. The CDR3 runs to 14 residues. The CDR3 DNA reads TGCGCCAGCAGCCACGTTACACAGGGTTACGAGCAGTACTTC. It codes for CASSHVTQGYEQYF.

The chain links TRBV20-1 to TRBJ1-6, with a tentative D call TRBD1 (6 bases). CDR1 is DFQATT, CDR2 SNEGSKA, per germline (reference sequence). V lost 3 bases to trimming and J lost 7 bases, with 16 bases between them. The CDR3 loop spans 15 amino acids. The CDR3 region is CSARGAGLDNSPLHF. In DNA, the CDR3 is TGCAGTGCTAGGGGGGCAGGGCTAGACAATTCACCCCTCCACTTT.

This clonotype was seen a few times. The V call is TRBV7-3, the J call TRBJ2-5, with D possibly matching TRBD2 (5 bases). The DNA end favors TRBJ2-7, so the J call may be wrong. The CDR3 loop spans 15 amino acids. Germline V gene sequence: CDR1 SGHTA, CDR2 FQGTGA. In DNA form, the CDR3 reads TGTGCCAGCAGCTCATGGGTCGGGGTTGGTGACGAGCAGTACTTC. This gives the protein CASSSWVGVGDEQYF.

This clonotype was picked up a small number of times. The V and J genes are TRBV12-5 and TRBJ2-1, with D maybe TRBD2 (6 bases). CDR1 and CDR2 from the germline V gene are LGHNT and FRNRAP. V lost 6 bases to trimming and J lost 7 bases, with 10 bases between them. CDR3 length equals 12 residues. The CDR3 is CASGQRGNEQFF. The CDR3 bases are TGTGCTAGTGGCCAACGGGGGAATGAGCAGTTCTTC. The full variable domain, in which reference TRBV12-5 and TRBJ2-1 provide the parts outside the CDR3, is DARVTQTPRHKVTEMGQEVTMRCQPILGHNTVFWYRQTMMQGLELLAYFRNRAPLDDSGMPKDRFSAEMPDATLATLKIQPSEPRDSAVYFCASGQRGNEQFFGPGTRLTVL.

J is TRBJ2-1 and V is TRBV12-3 or TRBV12-4; TRBD1 agrees at 9 bases. This CDR3 comprises 15 residues. The V gene end was trimmed by 7 bases and the J gene end by 4 bases; junction bases not matched to a gene: 8. The CDR3 sequence is CASTPGQGRYNEQFF. The CDR3 DNA reads TGTGCCAGCACACCGGGACAGGGACGTTACAATGAGCAGTTCTTC.

This clonotype was counted between two and nine times. The V call is TRBV2, the J call TRBJ2-5, with 7 bases aligning to TRBD1. The J call could be wrong; TRBJ2-1 is a better fit for the DNA end. From germline, CDR1 is SNHLY and CDR2 FYNNEI. This CDR3 has 16 residues. The CDR3 bases are TGTGCCAGCAGTGTGTCCGGGACAGACGTCGGAGGTAGGCAGTTCTTC. Translated, it gives CASSVSGTDVGGRQFF.

This chain joins TRBV5-1 and TRBJ1-2, with 8 positions matching TRBD1. After removal of 3 bases from V and 7 bases from J, the junction contained 5 bases not matched to a gene. CDR3 length equals 13 residues. Germline V lookup: CDR1 SGHRS, CDR2 YFSETQ. Here the CDR3 DNA reads TGCGCCAGCAGCTCGCCGGACAGGGCTGGCTACACCTTC. Residues: CASSSPDRAGYTF.

The chain has TRBV7-9 and TRBJ1-6; D is ambiguous. CDR3 length: 14 amino acids. Deletions cut 3 bases from V and 11 bases from J, with 14 bases between. The germline V gene encodes CDR1 SEHNR and CDR2 FQNEAQ (reference sequence). DNA for the CDR3: TGTGCCAGCAGCTTCTCGGAGGCCGAAGCACCCCTCCACTTT. Its translation: CASSFSEAEAPLHF.

This clonotype was recorded once. The rearrangement links TRBV7-9 to TRBJ1-1; a possible D gene is TRBD1 (6 bases). Trimming took off 5 bases at V and 1 base at J, with 17 bases between the two ends. The germline V gene has CDR1 SEHNR and CDR2 FQNEAQ (reference sequence). This CDR3 spans 16 amino acids. CDR3 loop: CASSQGRGRTNTEAFF. The CDR3 coding sequence is TGTGCCAGCAGCCAGGGCCGGGGGCGGACGAACACTGAAGCTTTCTTT.

The chain combines TRBV12-3 or TRBV12-4 with TRBJ2-4; D gene uncertain. Trimming took off 8 bases at V and 0 bases at J, with 11 bases between the two ends. This CDR3 contains 14 residues. The CDR3 sequence: CASGLTGAKNIQYF. The CDR3 DNA sequence: TGTGCCAGCGGCCTGACTGGAGCCAAAAACATTCAGTACTTC.